This is a list of T cell receptor beta chains from one sample in a study of shared clonotypes between healthy human individuals. TCRdb's table, derived via immunoSEQ multiplex PCR, lists solely in-frame clones and lacks some. The sample has fewer than 1 million clones; just over 95% are singletons. The material sequenced was naive CD8+ T cells sorted from blood. The origin of the receptors is a man aged 25-45 years in good health. CDR3s leave out the opening cysteine and the closing phenylalanine or tryptophan.

v_call,j_call,cdr3_aa
TRBV10-3,TRBJ2-1,AISVSGPYNEQF
TRBV6-5,TRBJ1-5,ASSYSPNQPQH
TRBV7-6,TRBJ2-1,ASSQFSLDRGTDEQF
TRBV7-9,TRBJ2-7,ASSTGRMTYEQY
TRBV6-5,TRBJ1-4,ASSRGQGNEKLF
TRBV19,TRBJ1-5,ASTGAGTQYSNQPQH
TRBV30,TRBJ2-3,AWSSSGSLTDTQY
TRBV28,TRBJ2-1,ASSFSVAYYNEQF
TRBV7-9,TRBJ2-7,ASSSDGDEQY
TRBV10-3,TRBJ2-3,AISSGAFTDTQY
TRBV7-3,TRBJ2-7,ASSPVSDSSYEQY
TRBV19,TRBJ2-1,ASSIGGGSSYNEQF
TRBV11-2,TRBJ2-7,ASSLGREGNYEQY
TRBV30,TRBJ1-4,AFGTEEKLF
TRBV7-8,TRBJ2-3,ASSLVAGATDTQY
TRBV27,TRBJ1-2,ASSPNDRIYGYT
TRBV7-2,TRBJ2-1,ASSLMDNYNEQF
TRBV4-1,TRBJ1-3,ASSQAGTGSGTIY
TRBV5-1,TRBJ2-5,ASRTGLAGEETQY
TRBV27,TRBJ2-2,ASSFRRDTGELF
TRBV7-9,TRBJ2-7,ASSSGERVTYEQY
TRBV4-1,TRBJ2-7,ASSRVSTGLGYEQY
TRBV28,TRBJ2-7,ASNGGSYEQY
TRBV7-6,TRBJ2-2,ASSQNSGLANTGELF
TRBV7-8,TRBJ2-1,ASSYSGAGVSNEQF
TRBV27,TRBJ1-2,ASSFIGTEYYGYT
TRBV7-9,TRBJ2-1,ASSPSATSGSMEQF
TRBV30,TRBJ2-7,AWTPGTGVEQY
TRBV7-9,TRBJ2-1,ASSSPGTSPISYNEQF
TRBV27,TRBJ2-1,ASSLGLQRDVIGMDNEQF
TRBV4-1,TRBJ2-3,ASSQLESFPHTDTQY
TRBV5-4,TRBJ2-3,ASSLLAGVSTDTQY
TRBV11-2,TRBJ2-2,ASSLDFTGELF
TRBV4-1,TRBJ1-2,ASSQFRDRDLGYT
TRBV29-1,TRBJ1-2,SVDNSPTANYGYT
TRBV7-2,TRBJ2-7,ASVVSNEQY
TRBV7-8,TRBJ2-1,ASSTPRGGDYNEQF
TRBV5-6,TRBJ1-5,ASSLWRRAGNQPQH
TRBV7-9,TRBJ1-2,ASSLSGIYGYT
TRBV4-1,TRBJ2-7,ASSQVVGEQY
TRBV7-9,TRBJ2-1,ASSSRSPPGNEQF
TRBV27,TRBJ2-5,ASSLWTSGRADPETQY